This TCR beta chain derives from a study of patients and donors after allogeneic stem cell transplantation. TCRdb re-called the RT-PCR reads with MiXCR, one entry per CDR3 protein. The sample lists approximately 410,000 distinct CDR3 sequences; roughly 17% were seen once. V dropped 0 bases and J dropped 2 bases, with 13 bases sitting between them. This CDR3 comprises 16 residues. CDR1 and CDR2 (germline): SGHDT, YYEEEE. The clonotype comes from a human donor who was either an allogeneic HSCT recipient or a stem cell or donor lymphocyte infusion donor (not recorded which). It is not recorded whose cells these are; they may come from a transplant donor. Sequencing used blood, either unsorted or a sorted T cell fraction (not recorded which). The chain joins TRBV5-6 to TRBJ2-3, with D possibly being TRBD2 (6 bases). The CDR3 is CASSLESGSFTDTQYF. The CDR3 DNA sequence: TGTGCCAGCAGCTTGGAGAGCGGGTCTTTCACAGATACGCAGTATTTT.